These 6 T cell receptor beta chains originate from one sample sequenced in a study of T cell responses to AZD1222 COVID-19 vaccine. Data came from immunoSEQ multiplex PCR; TCRdb stores just in-frame clones and leaves some out. The sample carries more than 150,000 clones, just over 85% recorded once. Source: peripheral blood, taken on day 0 of AZD1222 vaccination. The receptor source for this set is an adult in good health.

The chain has TRBV7-3 and TRBJ2-3; 8 bases line up with TRBD1. The CDR3 is 15 residues long. Germline loops: CDR1 SGHTA, CDR2 FQGTGA. V lost 4 bases, J lost 2 bases, and 5 bases stayed unmatched. CDR3 coding DNA: TGTGCCAGCAGCTATGGACAGGGATTCACAGATACGCAGTATTTT. Its protein is CASSYGQGFTDTQYF.

The chain combines TRBV19 with TRBJ1-2; 7 positions match TRBD1. This CDR3 spans 13 amino acids. V was clipped by 4 bases and J by 2 bases; unmatched bases: 1. CDR1 and CDR2 (germline): LNHDA, SQIVND (reference sequence). The CDR3 DNA sequence: TGTGCCAGTAGTACGGACAGGAACTATGGCTACACCTTC. Its translation is CASSTDRNYGYTF. Full variable domain (missing parts from reference TRBV19 and TRBJ1-2): DGGITQSPKYLFRKEGQNVTLSCEQNLNHDAMYWYRQDPGQGLRLIYYSQIVNDFQKGDIAEGYSVSREKKESFPLTVTSAQKNPTAFYLCASSTDRNYGYTFGSGTRLTVV.

The chain is built from TRBV7-2 and TRBJ2-5; 12 bases align to TRBD2. The junction had 0 bases not matched to a gene; V was cut back by 2 bases and J by 2 bases. CDR1 and CDR2 (germline): SGHTA, FQGNSA. The CDR3 has 15 residues. Written as DNA, the CDR3 is TGTGCCAGCAGCTTACTAGCGGGGGGGCAAGAGACCCAGTACTTC. Protein product: CASSLLAGGQETQYF.

V is TRBV10-1 and J is TRBJ1-6; D is unresolved. Trimming took 0 bases from V and 7 from J, leaving 4 bases between them. The CDR3 consists of 13 residues. Germline V gene data show CDR1 as WNHNN and CDR2 as SYGVQD (reference sequence). The CDR3: CASSESGNSPLHF. The CDR3 bases are TGCGCCAGCAGTGAGTCGGGCAATTCACCCCTCCACTTT.

A few counts support this clone. The chain carries TRBV2 and TRBJ2-2, with D perhaps TRBD1 (5 bases). This CDR3 spans 15 amino acids. CDR1 is SNHLY and CDR2 is FYNNEI in the germline V gene. The V gene lost 7 bases and the J gene lost 4 bases, with 16 bases spanning the gap. The CDR3 loop is CASKVKTDITGELFF. The CDR3 nucleotides are TGTGCCAGCAAGGTGAAAACGGACATCACCGGGGAGCTGTTTTTT. The full variable domain, in which reference TRBV2 and TRBJ2-2 provide the parts outside the CDR3, is EPEVTQTPSHQVTQMGQEVILRCVPISNHLYFYWYRQILGQKVEFLVSFYNNEISEKSEIFDDQFSVERPDGSNFTLKIRSTKLEDSAMYFCASKVKTDITGELFFGEGSRLTVL.

The chain combines TRBV7-8 with TRBJ2-7; TRBD1 matches at 8 bases. The CDR3 extends over 13 amino acids. The junction had 4 bases not matched to a gene; V was cut back by 6 bases and J by 3 bases. Germline V lookup: CDR1 SGHVS, CDR2 FQNEAQ. CDR3 amino acids: CASRQQGGYEQYF. DNA for the CDR3: TGTGCCAGCAGGCAACAGGGGGGCTACGAGCAGTACTTC. Full variable domain (remainder filled in from reference TRBV7-8 and TRBJ2-7): GAGVSQSPRYKVAKRGQDVALRCDPISGHVSLFWYQQALGQGPEFLTYFQNEAQLDKSGLPSDRFFAERPEGSVSTLKIQRTQQEDSAVYLCASRQQGGYEQYFGPGTRLTVT.